These 28 T cell receptor beta chains came from one sample sequenced in a study of Graves' ophthalmopathy and Graves' hyperthyroidism. As the template, RNA transcripts were used to amplify TCR beta CDR3 regions. In the first round, RT-PCR was carried out with HTBI primers, and a multiplex PCR formed the second round. TCRdb reprocessed the multiplex PCR reads with MiXCR, giving one entry per CDR3 protein. The sample has approximately 210,000 distinct CDR3 sequences, around 28% seen once. Sequenced sample: peripheral blood. The receptor source for this set is a man aged 45-65 years with Graves' ophthalmopathy.

This clonotype was observed at least ten times. The rearrangement joins TRBV19 to TRBJ1-1; 7 bases are shared with TRBD1. This CDR3 region has 16 residues. From germline, CDR1 is LNHDA and CDR2 SQIVND (reference sequence). The trim removed 4 bases at V and 0 bases at J, leaving 8 bases unmatched. In DNA form, the CDR3 reads TGTGCCAGTAGTAGCCCTGCGGGACAGCTGAACACTGAAGCTTTCTTT. It is translated as CASSSPAGQLNTEAFF.

Ten or more counts support this clonotype. J is TRBJ1-3 and V is TRBV30, with D unresolved. The V end was cut by 2 bases, the J end by 7 bases, with 9 bases between. From germline, CDR1 is GTSNPN and CDR2 SVGIG (reference sequence). The CDR3 consists of 12 residues. The CDR3 here is CAWSTTGNTIYF. Written as DNA, the CDR3 is TGTGCCTGGAGTACCACCGGGAACACCATATATTTT.

This clonotype was recorded at least ten times. J is TRBJ1-1 and V is TRBV20-1, with a possible D match to TRBD1 (5 bases). Trimming cost V 3 bases and J 4 bases, with 15 bases left between them. Germline V gives CDR1 DFQATT, CDR2 SNEGSKA (reference sequence). The CDR3 is made up of 14 amino acids. The CDR3 nucleotides read TGCAGTGCTAGGTGGTTGGGGGTTCCCACTGAAGCTTTCTTT. This sequence encodes CSARWLGVPTEAFF.

This clonotype occurred many times. V and J are TRBV18 and TRBJ2-2; D is perhaps TRBD2 (6 bases). Trimming shortened V by 0 bases and J by 2 bases, and 13 bases separated the two germline ends. CDR1 and CDR2 (germline): KGHSH, LQKENI. This CDR3 is 17 amino acids long. The CDR3 spells CASSPPPPGSNTGELFF. CDR3 DNA: TGTGCCAGCTCACCACCGCCCCCCGGGAGCAACACCGGGGAGCTGTTTTTT. Drawing the rest from reference TRBV18 and TRBJ2-2, the complete variable domain is NAGVMQNPRHLVRRRGQEARLRCSPMKGHSHVYWYRQLPEEGLKFMVYLQKENIIDESGMPKERFSAEFPKEGPSILRIQQVVRGDSAAYFCASSPPPPGSNTGELFFGEGSRLTVL.

The J gene is TRBJ2-7, the V gene TRBV7-2, with D unclear. This CDR3 contains 15 residues. Trimming left V 5 bases short and J 6 bases short, with 20 bases between. The germline CDR1 and CDR2 sequences are SGHTA and FQGNSA. CDR3 bases: TGTGCCAGCAGCCCTCAGGACGTATTGTTGGGCGAGCAGTACTTC. Its translation: CASSPQDVLLGEQYF. The full variable domain, rest sourced from reference TRBV7-2 and TRBJ2-7, is GAGVSQSPSNKVTEKGKDVELRCDPISGHTALYWYRQSLGQGLEFLIYFQGNSAPDKSGLPSDRFSAERTGGSVSTLTIQRTQQEDSAVYLCASSPQDVLLGEQYFGPGTRLTVT.

The CDR3 loop reads CASSITRGRGPSQETQYF. In nucleotides, the CDR3 is TGTGCCAGCAGTATCACCCGCGGGAGGGGCCCCTCTCAAGAGACCCAGTACTTC. The chain employs TRBV28 and TRBJ2-5; TRBD2 aligns across 9 bases. J lost 2 bases, V lost 5 bases, and 15 bases had no gene match. The CDR3 has 18 amino acids. CDR1 and CDR2 (germline): MDHEN, SYDVKM.

In its sample, this clonotype was seen many times. The gene calls are TRBV7-2 and TRBJ2-5; tentative D call: TRBD2 (7 bases). The ends were cut back, 0 bases at V and 5 bases at J, with 13 bases in the middle. This CDR3 spans 15 amino acids. The germline V gene encodes CDR1 SGHTA and CDR2 FQGNSA. CDR3 loop: CASSLAAGAGETQYF. The CDR3, as DNA: TGTGCCAGCAGCTTAGCCGCGGGGGCCGGGGAGACCCAGTACTTC. The full variable domain, in which reference TRBV7-2 and TRBJ2-5 provide the parts outside the CDR3, is GAGVSQSPSNKVTEKGKDVELRCDPISGHTALYWYRQSLGQGLEFLIYFQGNSAPDKSGLPSDRFSAERTGGSVSTLTIQRTQQEDSAVYLCASSLAAGAGETQYFGPGTRLLVL.

There are many counts of this clonotype. The rearrangement joins TRBV10-3 to TRBJ2-5, with D possibly being TRBD1 (6 bases). The CDR3 is 13 residues long. V was shortened by 6 bases and J by 1 base, with 9 bases between the two germline ends. Germline-derived CDR1 and CDR2 are ENHRY and SYGVKD. The CDR3 reads CAIRQGPQETQYF. The CDR3, as DNA: TGTGCCATCAGACAGGGCCCCCAAGAGACCCAGTACTTC.

The CDR3 nucleotides are TGTGCCAGCAGCGGCGTGATACTAGCGGGACAAGAGACCCAGTACTTC. This gives the protein CASSGVILAGQETQYF. The chain uses TRBV12-3 or TRBV12-4 and TRBJ2-5; 10 bases are a match to TRBD2. The CDR3 loop spans 16 amino acids. Unmatched junction bases numbered 9, after V lost 6 bases and J lost 2 bases.

There are many counts of this clonotype. The chain joins TRBV28 to TRBJ1-2; D is ambiguous. Germline CDR1 MDHEN, CDR2 SYDVKM. There are 13 residues in the CDR3. V lost 7 bases to trimming and J lost 1 base, with 10 bases between them. CDR3 in amino acids: CASTPLVNYGYTF. CDR3 nucleotide sequence: TGTGCCAGCACCCCGTTAGTTAACTATGGCTACACCTTC.

This sequence joins TRBV2 and TRBJ1-1, with 9 bases that match TRBD1. After removal of 4 bases from V and 3 bases from J, the junction contained 6 bases not matched to a gene. This CDR3 is 15 amino acids long. Per germline, CDR1 SNHLY and CDR2 FYNNEI. DNA of the CDR3: TGTGCCAGCAGTGCTACTGGGACAGGGCACACTGAAGCTTTCTTT. Translated, it gives CASSATGTGHTEAFF. The whole variable domain, filled in from reference TRBV2 and TRBJ1-1, reads EPEVTQTPSHQVTQMGQEVILRCVPISNHLYFYWYRQILGQKVEFLVSFYNNEISEKSEIFDDQFSVERPDGSNFTLKIRSTKLEDSAMYFCASSATGTGHTEAFFGQGTRLTVV.

This chain joins TRBV20-1 and TRBJ2-5; 11 bases align to TRBD2. Unmatched junction bases numbered 7, after V lost 3 bases and J lost 4 bases. The germline gives CDR1 DFQATT, CDR2 SNEGSKA (reference sequence). This CDR3 is built from 15 residues. The CDR3 is CSARRGLAGGETQYF. The CDR3 nucleotides read TGCAGTGCTAGGAGGGGGCTAGCGGGAGGAGAGACCCAGTACTTC.

V usage is TRBV12-3 or TRBV12-4 and J usage is TRBJ1-1, with no clear D. V was shortened by 2 bases and J by 10 bases, with 8 bases between the two germline ends. This CDR3 comprises 11 residues. Here the CDR3 DNA reads TGTGCCAGCAGTTTATACCCAGGAGCTTTCTTT. Amino acids: CASSLYPGAFF.

The chain employs TRBV6-2 or TRBV6-3 and TRBJ1-1, with D perhaps TRBD1 (5 bases). Germline values: CDR1 MNHEY, CDR2 SVGEGT. V lost 5 bases, J lost 0 bases, and 13 bases lay in between. The CDR3 runs 15 residues. The CDR3 reads CASSPEGRVNTEAFF. CDR3 nucleotide sequence: TGTGCCAGCAGTCCCGAGGGACGGGTGAACACTGAAGCTTTCTTT.

This clonotype was found a few times. The chain has TRBV6-5 and TRBJ2-7; TRBD1 matches 7 bases. The CDR3 runs to 15 residues. The V gene end was trimmed by 0 bases and the J gene end by 3 bases; junction bases not matched to a gene: 5. Germline lookup yields CDR1 MNHEY and CDR2 SVGAGI. CDR3 sequence (DNA): TGTGCCAGCAGTTACTCGAGTAGGGGGCTCTACGAGCAGTACTTC. Encoded protein: CASSYSSRGLYEQYF.

This clonotype has at least ten counts. The J gene is TRBJ2-3, the V gene TRBV6-2 or TRBV6-3; no clear D gene. The V gene's germline CDR1 is MNHEY and CDR2 SVGEGT. The CDR3 covers 12 residues. V lost 5 bases to trimming and J lost 6 bases, with 9 bases between them. CDR3 in DNA: TGTGCCAGCAGTATCTTACCTGATACGCAGTATTTT. Translation gives CASSILPDTQYF.

This clonotype came up many times. The rearrangement joins TRBV5-1 to TRBJ2-4; D gene ambiguous. CDR3 size: 13 residues. Trimming removed 0 bases at V and 6 bases at J, with 7 bases between. CDR1 is SGHRS, CDR2 YFSETQ, per germline. CDR3 in amino acids: CASSLEQRNIQYF. The CDR3 region has the DNA TGCGCCAGCAGCTTGGAGCAGAGAAACATTCAGTACTTC.

This clonotype was observed many times. The junction departs from germline at one end; a sequencing error may be responsible. The chain joins TRBV29-1 to TRBJ2-7; 7 nucleotides agree with TRBD2. Germline loops: CDR1 SQVTM, CDR2 ANQGSEA. This CDR3 is 14 amino acids long. The CDR3 loop is CSVETLSGTYEQYF. DNA of the CDR3: TGCAGCGTTGAAACCCTGAGCGGGACCTATGAGCAGTACTTC.

This clonotype was observed many times. The chain carries TRBV7-3 and TRBJ2-6; D is undetermined. From germline, CDR1 is SGHTA and CDR2 FQGTGA. This CDR3 region has 16 residues. Between the trimmed V and J ends, which lost 4 bases and 3 bases, there was a span of 13 bases. The DNA of the CDR3 is TGTGCCAGCAGCTCCCCGCCAGGCGGTGGGGCCAACGTCCTGACTTTC. Its translation is CASSSPPGGGANVLTF.

The chain recombines TRBV2 with TRBJ1-1; 9 positions agree with TRBD1. J was trimmed by 7 bases and V by 3 bases; bases with no gene match: 3. The CDR3 consists of 13 residues. Germline lookup yields CDR1 SNHLY and CDR2 FYNNEI. The CDR3 is CASSDGQGSEAFF. CDR3 nucleotides: TGTGCCAGCAGTGACGGACAGGGGAGTGAAGCTTTCTTT.

There are a few counts of this clonotype. A read error may be the cause here, since a much bigger clone is one base away. This rearrangement joins TRBV5-1 to TRBJ2-4; D is perhaps TRBD1 (6 bases). The CDR3 runs 13 residues. Germline V gives CDR1 SGHRS, CDR2 YFSETQ. The chain's CDR3 is CVSSHWDTNIQYF. The CDR3 DNA follows: TGCGTCAGCAGCCACTGGGACACCAACATTCAGTACTTC. Drawing the rest from reference TRBV5-1 and TRBJ2-4, the complete variable domain is KAGVTQTPRYLIKTRGQQVTLSCSPISGHRSVSWYQQTPGQGLQFLFEYFSETQRNKGNFPGRFSGRQFSNSRSEMNVSTLELGDSALYLCVSSHWDTNIQYFGAGTRLSVL.

V is TRBV6-1 and J is TRBJ1-5; D remains unclear. This CDR3 spans 15 amino acids. Germline values: CDR1 MNHNS, CDR2 SASEGT. Deletions cut 8 bases from V and 0 bases from J, with 14 bases between. The CDR3 loop is CASWAGPYSNQPQHF. The CDR3 nucleotides are TGTGCCAGCTGGGCAGGACCATATAGCAATCAGCCCCAGCATTTT.

The sample holds many counts of this clonotype. The CDR3 protein is CASSQEGLLNTEAFF. CDR3 sequence (DNA): TGTGCCAGCAGCCAAGAGGGTTTGTTGAACACTGAAGCTTTCTTT. J is TRBJ1-1 and V is TRBV3-1; D is ambiguous. V lost 0 bases, J lost 0 bases, and 8 bases lay in between. The germline gives CDR1 LGHDT, CDR2 YNNKEL (reference sequence). This CDR3 has 15 residues.

This sequence joins TRBV20-1 and TRBJ1-2; D not resolved. Germline lookup yields CDR1 DFQATT and CDR2 SNEGSKA (reference sequence). The V end lost 4 bases, the J end lost 1 base, and 10 bases lay between the germline ends. This CDR3 region has 13 residues. CDR3 amino acids: CSANDAINYGYTF. CDR3 nucleotide sequence: TGCAGTGCTAATGACGCGATTAACTATGGCTACACCTTC.

The V and J genes are TRBV28 and TRBJ1-5; D uncertain. This CDR3 has 12 amino acids. V lost 5 bases and J lost 5, with 7 bases in between. Germline V lookup: CDR1 MDHEN, CDR2 SYDVKM. The CDR3 DNA follows: TGTGCCAGCAGTCACACTCATCAGCCCCAGCATTTT. This codes for CASSHTHQPQHF. Variable domain in full (rest from reference TRBV28 and TRBJ1-5): DVKVTQSSRYLVKRTGEKVFLECVQDMDHENMFWYRQDPGLGLRLIYFSYDVKMKEKGDIPEGYSVSREKKERFSLILESASTNQTSMYLCASSHTHQPQHFGDGTRLSIL.

This clonotype was counted ten times or more. V is TRBV20-1 and J is TRBJ2-3, with 14 bases lining up with TRBD2. Per the germline V gene, CDR1 is DFQATT and CDR2 is SNEGSKA (reference sequence). This CDR3 has 18 amino acids. Trimming took 0 bases from V and 0 from J; bases not matched to a gene: 5. CDR3 region: CSARETSGRARSTDTQYF. In DNA, the CDR3 is TGCAGTGCTAGAGAGACTAGCGGGAGGGCCCGGAGCACAGATACGCAGTATTTT.

This clonotype was counted at least ten times. V usage is TRBV11-3 and J usage is TRBJ2-2; the match to TRBD2 covers 7 bases. Germline loops: CDR1 SGHNT, CDR2 YENEEA. The CDR3 has 19 residues. The V and J ends lost 2 bases and 0 bases, in that order; junction bases with no gene match: 12. The CDR3 region is CASSLPTGGRPSNTGELFF. CDR3 nucleotide sequence: TGTGCCAGCAGCTTACCAACGGGCGGGAGACCTTCGAACACCGGGGAGCTGTTTTTT.

The V call is TRBV25-1, the J call TRBJ2-7, with TRBD1 as a possible D gene (6 bases). V lost 6 bases and J lost 1, with 19 bases in between. This CDR3 comprises 16 residues. Germline V gives CDR1 MGHDK, CDR2 SYGVNS. The CDR3 DNA follows: TGTGCCAGCAGACCTTCTCTACAGGGCGAGTCCTACGAGCAGTACTTC. Encoded protein: CASRPSLQGESYEQYF.